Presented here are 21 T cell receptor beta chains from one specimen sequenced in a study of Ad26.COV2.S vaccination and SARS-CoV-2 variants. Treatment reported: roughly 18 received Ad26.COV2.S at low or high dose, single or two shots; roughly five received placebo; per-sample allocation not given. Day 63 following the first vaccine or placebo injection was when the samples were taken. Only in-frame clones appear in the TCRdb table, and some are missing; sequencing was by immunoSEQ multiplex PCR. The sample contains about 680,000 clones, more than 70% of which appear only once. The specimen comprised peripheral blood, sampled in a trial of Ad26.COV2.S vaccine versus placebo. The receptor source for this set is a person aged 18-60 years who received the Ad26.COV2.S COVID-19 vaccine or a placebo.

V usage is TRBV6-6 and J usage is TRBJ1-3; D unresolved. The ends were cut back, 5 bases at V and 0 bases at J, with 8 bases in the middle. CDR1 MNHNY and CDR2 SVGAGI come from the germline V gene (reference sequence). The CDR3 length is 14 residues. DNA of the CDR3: TGTGCCAGCAGTCCCTCTAGCTCTGGAAACACCATATATTTT. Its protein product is CASSPSSSGNTIYF.

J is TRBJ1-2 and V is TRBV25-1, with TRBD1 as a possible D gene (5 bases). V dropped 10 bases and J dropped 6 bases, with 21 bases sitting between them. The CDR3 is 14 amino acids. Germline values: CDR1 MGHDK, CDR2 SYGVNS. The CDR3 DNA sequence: TGTGCCACCCGACGAGCAGGGAGAAGGGATGGCTACACCTTC. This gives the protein CATRRAGRRDGYTF.

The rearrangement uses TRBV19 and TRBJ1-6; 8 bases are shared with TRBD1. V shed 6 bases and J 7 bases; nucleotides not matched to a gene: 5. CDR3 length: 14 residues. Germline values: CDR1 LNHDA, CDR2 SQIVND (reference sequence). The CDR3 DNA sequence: TGTGCCAGTAGGGAGACAGGGGCCAATTCACCCCTCCACTTT. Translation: CASRETGANSPLHF.

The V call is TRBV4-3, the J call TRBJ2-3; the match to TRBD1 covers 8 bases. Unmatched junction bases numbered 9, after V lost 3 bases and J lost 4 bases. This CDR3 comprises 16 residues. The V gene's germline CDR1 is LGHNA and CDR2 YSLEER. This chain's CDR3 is CASSQRTGPLADTQYF. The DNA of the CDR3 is TGCGCCAGCAGCCAGAGGACAGGGCCTTTGGCAGATACGCAGTATTTT.

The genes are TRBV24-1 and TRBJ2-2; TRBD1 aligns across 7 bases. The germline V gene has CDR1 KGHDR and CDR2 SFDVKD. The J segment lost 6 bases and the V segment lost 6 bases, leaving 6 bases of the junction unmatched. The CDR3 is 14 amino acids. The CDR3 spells CATSKQGSAGELFF. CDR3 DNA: TGTGCCACCAGTAAACAGGGGAGCGCCGGGGAGCTGTTTTTT.

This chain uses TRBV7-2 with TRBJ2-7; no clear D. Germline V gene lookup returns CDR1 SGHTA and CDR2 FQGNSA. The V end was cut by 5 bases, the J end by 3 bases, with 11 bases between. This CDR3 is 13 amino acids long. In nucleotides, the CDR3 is TGTGCCAGCAGCGACCGGGCGAGCTACGAGCAGTACTTC. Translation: CASSDRASYEQYF.

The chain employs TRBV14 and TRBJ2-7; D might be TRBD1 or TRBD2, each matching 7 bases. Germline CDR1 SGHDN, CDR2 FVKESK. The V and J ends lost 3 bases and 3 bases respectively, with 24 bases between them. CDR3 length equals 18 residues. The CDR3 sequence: CASSQTGRGLGGYYEQYF. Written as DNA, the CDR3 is TGTGCCAGCAGCCAGACAGGGAGGGGGCTAGGAGGTTACTACGAGCAGTACTTC.

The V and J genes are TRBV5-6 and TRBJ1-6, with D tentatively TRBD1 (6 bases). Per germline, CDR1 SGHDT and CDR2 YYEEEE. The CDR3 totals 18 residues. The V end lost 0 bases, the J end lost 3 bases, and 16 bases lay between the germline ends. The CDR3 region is CASSLAKIRTDYNSPLHF. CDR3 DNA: TGTGCCAGCAGCTTGGCCAAAATAAGGACAGACTATAATTCACCCCTCCACTTT.

CDR3 amino acids: CAIQTSGSFYEQYF. CDR3 sequence (DNA): TGTGCCATTCAGACTAGCGGGAGCTTCTATGAGCAGTACTTC. The chain has TRBV10-3 and TRBJ2-7; TRBD2 agrees at 12 bases. This CDR3 region has 14 residues. Per the germline V gene, CDR1 is ENHRY and CDR2 is SYGVKD. V lost 9 bases and J lost 7; bases outside the gene matches: 10.

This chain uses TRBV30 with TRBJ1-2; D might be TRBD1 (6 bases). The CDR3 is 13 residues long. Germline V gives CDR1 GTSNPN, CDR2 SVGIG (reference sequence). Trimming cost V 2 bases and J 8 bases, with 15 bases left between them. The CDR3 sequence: CAWSLTGGQGYTF. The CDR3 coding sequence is TGTGCCTGGAGTCTTACGGGGGGGCAGGGCTACACCTTC.

The CDR3 DNA reads TGTGCCAGCAGCTTAGGGGTCTGGGCTACCGGGGCCAACGTCCTGACTTTC. It translates to CASSLGVWATGANVLTF. This sequence joins TRBV7-9 and TRBJ2-6; no reliable D call. Germline V gene sequence: CDR1 SEHNR, CDR2 FQNEAQ (reference sequence). The V end lost 1 base, the J end lost 4 bases, and 14 bases lay between the germline ends. The CDR3 has 17 residues.

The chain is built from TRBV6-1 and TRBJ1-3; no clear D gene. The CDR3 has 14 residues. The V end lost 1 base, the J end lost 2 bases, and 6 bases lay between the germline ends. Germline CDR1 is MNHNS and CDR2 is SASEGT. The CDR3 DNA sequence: TGTGCCAGCAGTGAAGGAGGGCCTGGAAACACCATATATTTT. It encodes CASSEGGPGNTIYF.

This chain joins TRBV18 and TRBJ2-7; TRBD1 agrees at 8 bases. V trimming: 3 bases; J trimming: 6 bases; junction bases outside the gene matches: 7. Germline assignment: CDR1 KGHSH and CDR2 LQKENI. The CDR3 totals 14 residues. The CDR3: CASSPPGQVREQYF. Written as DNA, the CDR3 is TGTGCCAGCTCACCTCCGGGACAGGTCCGCGAGCAGTACTTC.

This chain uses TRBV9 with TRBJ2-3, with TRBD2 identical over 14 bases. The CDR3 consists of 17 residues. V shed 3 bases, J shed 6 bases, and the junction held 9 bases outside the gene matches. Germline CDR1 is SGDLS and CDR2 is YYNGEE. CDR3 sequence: CASSGLAGGRVPDTQYF. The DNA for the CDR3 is TGTGCCAGCAGCGGACTAGCGGGGGGGCGGGTCCCCGATACGCAGTATTTT.

CDR3 residues: CASSSGGGTNSPLHF. CDR3 nucleotides: TGTGCCAGCTCGTCCGGGGGGGGAACTAATTCACCCCTCCACTTT. V and J are TRBV18 and TRBJ1-6, with TRBD1 as a possible D gene (5 bases). Germline-derived CDR1 and CDR2 are KGHSH and LQKENI. The CDR3 is 15 residues long. Deletions cut 6 bases from V and 6 bases from J, with 15 bases between. Full variable domain (remainder filled in from reference TRBV18 and TRBJ1-6): NAGVMQNPRHLVRRRGQEARLRCSPMKGHSHVYWYRQLPEEGLKFMVYLQKENIIDESGMPKERFSAEFPKEGPSILRIQQVVRGDSAAYFCASSSGGGTNSPLHFGNGTRLTVT.

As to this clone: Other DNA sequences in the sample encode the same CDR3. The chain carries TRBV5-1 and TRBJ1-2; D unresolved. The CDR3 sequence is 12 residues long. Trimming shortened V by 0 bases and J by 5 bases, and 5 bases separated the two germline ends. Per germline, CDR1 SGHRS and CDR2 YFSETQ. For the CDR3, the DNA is TGCGCCAGCAGCTTGGACGGGTATGGCTACACCTTC. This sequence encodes CASSLDGYGYTF. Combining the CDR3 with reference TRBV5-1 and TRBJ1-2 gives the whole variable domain KAGVTQTPRYLIKTRGQQVTLSCSPISGHRSVSWYQQTPGQGLQFLFEYFSETQRNKGNFPGRFSGRQFSNSRSEMNVSTLELGDSALYLCASSLDGYGYTFGSGTRLTVV.

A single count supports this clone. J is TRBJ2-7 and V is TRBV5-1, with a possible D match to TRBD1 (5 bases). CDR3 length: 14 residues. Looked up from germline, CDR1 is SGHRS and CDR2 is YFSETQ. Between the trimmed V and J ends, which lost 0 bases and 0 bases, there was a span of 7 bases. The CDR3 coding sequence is TGCGCCAGCAGCTTGGAGGGGAACTCCTACGAGCAGTACTTC. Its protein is CASSLEGNSYEQYF.

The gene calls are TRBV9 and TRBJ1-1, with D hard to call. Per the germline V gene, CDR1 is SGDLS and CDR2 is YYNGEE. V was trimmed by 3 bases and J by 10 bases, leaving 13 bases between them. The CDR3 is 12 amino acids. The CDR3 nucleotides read TGTGCCAGCAGCGCGCAGACGGGCCGAGCTTTCTTT. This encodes CASSAQTGRAFF.

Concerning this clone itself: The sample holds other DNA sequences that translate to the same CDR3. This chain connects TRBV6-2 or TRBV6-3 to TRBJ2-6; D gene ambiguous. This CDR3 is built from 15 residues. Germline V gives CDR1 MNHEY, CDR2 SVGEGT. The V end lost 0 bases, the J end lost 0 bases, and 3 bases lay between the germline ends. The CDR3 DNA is TGTGCCAGCAGTTACTCGAGCTCTGGGGCCAACGTCCTGACTTTC. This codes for CASSYSSSGANVLTF.

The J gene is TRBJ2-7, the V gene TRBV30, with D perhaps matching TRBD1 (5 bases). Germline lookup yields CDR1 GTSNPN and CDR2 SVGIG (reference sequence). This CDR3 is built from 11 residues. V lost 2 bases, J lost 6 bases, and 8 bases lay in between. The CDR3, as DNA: TGTGCCTGGAGTAGGGGTGGCGAGCAGTACTTC. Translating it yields CAWSRGGEQYF.

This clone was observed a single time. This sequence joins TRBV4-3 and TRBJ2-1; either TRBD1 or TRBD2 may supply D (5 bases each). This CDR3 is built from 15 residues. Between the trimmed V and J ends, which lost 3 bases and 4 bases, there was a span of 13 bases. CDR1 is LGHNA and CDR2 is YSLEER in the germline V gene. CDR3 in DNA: TGCGCCAGCAGCCAGGGGACGGCCGATTACAATGAGCAGTTCTTC. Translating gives CASSQGTADYNEQFF.